A single TCR beta chain is shown here with its context. These data originate in a study of blood T cell repertoires in COVID-19. The V and J ends lost 3 bases and 0 bases respectively, with 11 bases between them. Per the germline V gene, CDR1 is KGHSH and CDR2 is LQKENI. The CDR3 loop spans 16 amino acids. Sequenced by immunoSEQ multiplex PCR; TCRdb stores in-frame clones only, minus some. The repertoire holds roughly 41,000 clones, approximately 69% seen once, with about 10% in the top ten. The source material was peripheral blood. The sequence was collected from a man between 65 and 79 years old with COVID-19, enrolled during active disease. The chain is built from TRBV18 and TRBJ1-4; D gene ambiguous. The CDR3 sequence: CASSPGLPSTNEKLFF. CDR3 DNA sequence: TGTGCCAGCTCACCTGGGCTTCCCTCAACTAATGAAAAACTGTTTTTT.